The present entry profiles one T cell receptor beta chain with its context. The antigen is undetermined. CDR1 and CDR2 (germline): SGHNT, YYREEE (reference sequence). V lost 2 bases and J lost 9, with 12 bases in between. CDR3 length: 14 residues. This sample was included in a study of T cell repertoires in cytomegalovirus infection. In the study overall: Public TCR beta signature analysis indicated the presence of both CMV infection and matching HLA type.

TCRdb processed the reads anew with MiXCR; each CDR3 protein has one entry. The sample lists approximately 400,000 distinct CDR3 sequences; approximately 33% were seen once. Study results and limitations: Cumulated frequencies of public TCR beta families served to identify carriers of CMV plus the relevant HLA. Predominance within the ex vivo response was attributable to HLA-C-restricted CMV-specific TCR beta clonotypes.

The TCR originated in a human donor in good health (CMV status not recorded). Some clones in this sample may be carry-over from other donors' samples. This chain uses TRBV5-4 with TRBJ1-6; tentative D call: TRBD1 (5 bases). The specimen sequenced was PBMCs. CDR3 residues: CASSFKLGGSPLHF. In nucleotides, the CDR3 is TGTGCCAGCAGCTTCAAACTGGGGGGTTCACCCCTCCACTTT.